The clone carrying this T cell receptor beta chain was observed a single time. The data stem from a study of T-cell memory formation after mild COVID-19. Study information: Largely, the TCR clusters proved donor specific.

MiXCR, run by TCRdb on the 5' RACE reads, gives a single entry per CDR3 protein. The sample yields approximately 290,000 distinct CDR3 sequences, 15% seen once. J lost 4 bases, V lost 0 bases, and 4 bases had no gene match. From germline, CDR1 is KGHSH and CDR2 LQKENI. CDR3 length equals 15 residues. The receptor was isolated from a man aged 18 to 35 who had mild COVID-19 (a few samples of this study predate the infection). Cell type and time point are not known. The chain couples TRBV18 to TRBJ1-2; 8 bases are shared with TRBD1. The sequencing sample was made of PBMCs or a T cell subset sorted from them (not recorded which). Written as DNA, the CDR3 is TGTGCCAGCTCACCACCTGGACAGGGTAGCTATGGCTACACCTTC. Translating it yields CASSPPGQGSYGYTF.